Following are 8 T cell receptor beta chains from one sample sequenced in a study of T cells after yellow fever vaccination. TCRdb re-called the 5' RACE reads with MiXCR, one entry per CDR3 protein. The table has 360,000 or so distinct CDR3 sequences, roughly 12% seen once. This specimen was PBMCs, taken on the day of the first yellow fever vaccination. The receptors originated from a man younger than 35 who received the YFV17D yellow fever vaccine.

This clonotype was detected a few times. V usage is TRBV5-6 and J usage is TRBJ2-7, with D possibly matching TRBD2 (5 bases). The germline V gene has CDR1 SGHDT and CDR2 YYEEEE. V was shortened by 0 bases and J by 3 bases, with 10 bases between the two germline ends. This CDR3 region has 14 residues. CDR3 in DNA: TGTGCCAGCAGCTTGGCCGGGAACTACTACGAGCAGTACTTC. It yields the protein CASSLAGNYYEQYF.

This clonotype was observed a handful of times. V gene TRBV20-1 combines with J gene TRBJ2-3; 9 nucleotides line up with TRBD1. Germline V gene data show CDR1 as DFQATT and CDR2 as SNEGSKA (reference sequence). This CDR3 is 14 amino acids long. The V and J ends lost 5 bases and 4 bases, in that order; junction bases with no gene match: 7. CDR3 sequence (DNA): TGCAGTGCTCCCGGGACAGGGACCTCAGATACGCAGTATTTT. Protein: CSAPGTGTSDTQYF.

The J gene is TRBJ2-7, the V gene TRBV15; D possibly corresponds to TRBD1 (6 bases). Germline CDR1 LNHNV, CDR2 YYDKDF (reference sequence). The CDR3 sequence is 13 residues long. Trimming left V 3 bases short and J 1 base short, with 7 bases between. CDR3: CATSRGHSYEQYF. DNA for the CDR3: TGTGCCACCAGCAGGGGACATTCCTACGAGCAGTACTTC.

The table lists this clonotype with many counts. The chain recombines TRBV4-1 with TRBJ2-7; 12 nucleotides agree with TRBD2. There are 15 residues in the CDR3. Germline lookup yields CDR1 MGHRA and CDR2 YSYEKL. V lost 4 bases to trimming and J lost 5 bases; unmatched junction nucleotides: 6. DNA for the CDR3: TGCGCCAGCAGCCGACTAGCGGGGGCCTCTGACGAGCAGTACGTC. Protein sequence: CASSRLAGASDEQYV.

Turning to this clonotype: The junction departs from germline at one end; a sequencing error may be responsible. This chain links TRBV7-9 with TRBJ1-1; D is possibly TRBD1 (5 bases). The CDR3 length is 15 residues. Germline V CDR1 and CDR2: SEHNR, FQNEAQ (reference sequence). CDR3: CASSLGSGRETDAFF. CDR3 coding DNA: TGTGCCAGCAGCTTGGGGTCAGGGCGGGAAACTGACGCTTTCTTT.

This clonotype was found many times. The chain recombines TRBV11-2 with TRBJ1-3; no clear D gene. The CDR3 runs 17 residues. Trimming left V 5 bases short and J 0 bases short, with 17 bases between. CDR1 is SGHAT and CDR2 is FQNNGV in the germline V gene. This CDR3 is CASSRNPKGLSGNTIYF. CDR3 in DNA: TGTGCCAGCAGCCGAAACCCCAAGGGCCTCTCTGGAAACACCATATATTTT.

This clonotype came up a few times. This chain uses TRBV6-5 with TRBJ2-3, with 8 bases identical to TRBD2. J lost 2 bases, V lost 0 bases, and 10 bases had no gene match. Germline CDR1 is MNHEY and CDR2 is SVGAGI. The CDR3 has 18 residues. The DNA for the CDR3 is TGTGCCAGCAGTTACTCTTGGTCTAGAGCGGGAGACACAGATACGCAGTATTTT. It translates to CASSYSWSRAGDTDTQYF.

The chain is built from TRBV7-2 and TRBJ2-7; possible D gene TRBD2, 5 bases. With 3 bases removed from V and 2 bases from J, the gap between germline ends came to 8 bases. This CDR3 contains 13 residues. CDR1 and CDR2 from the germline V gene are SGHTA and FQGNSA. This chain's CDR3 is CASSFSSAYEQYF. The CDR3 DNA sequence: TGTGCCAGCAGCTTTAGTAGCGCCTACGAGCAGTACTTC.